A selection of T cell receptor beta chains follows, all from one sample in a study of human T cells and chemical hapten exposure. Each CDR3 protein gets one entry after TCRdb re-called the 5' RACE reads with MiXCR. The repertoire holds about 140,000 distinct CDR3 sequences, with over 3.5% as singletons. The receptor set was obtained from a female donor in good health. Each CDR3 is given with its conserved first and last residue. Each record gives: V gene, J gene, clone size, D gene, CDR3 DNA, CDR3 protein. A D gene is named only where the DNA matches it firmly. Where a row states a size, it is once, few, many or the class of an expanded clone; other rows omit it.

V gene: TRBV7-2; J gene: TRBJ1-2; clone size: many; D gene: TRBD1; CDR3 DNA: TGTGCCAGCAGCTTGTCATACGGTCGGACAGGGGGAATTAACTATGGCTACACCTTC; CDR3 protein: CASSLSYGRTGGINYGYTF
V gene: TRBV27; J gene: TRBJ2-4; clone size: many; D gene: -; CDR3 DNA: TGTGCCAGCAGTTTAGCGTATCGACCAAATACCATTCAGTACTTC; CDR3 protein: CASSLAYRPNTIQYF
V gene: TRBV5-1; J gene: TRBJ2-7; clone size: -; D gene: -; CDR3 DNA: TGCGCCAGCAGCTTGGGTCTCGACAGCTCCTACGAGCAGTACTTC; CDR3 protein: CASSLGLDSSYEQYF
V gene: TRBV28; J gene: TRBJ2-4; clone size: many; D gene: TRBD2; CDR3 DNA: TGTGCCAGCAGCGGGGGGTTAGCCAAAAACATTCAGTACTTC; CDR3 protein: CASSGGLAKNIQYF
V gene: TRBV6-2/TRBV6-3; J gene: TRBJ2-7; clone size: -; D gene: -; CDR3 DNA: TGTGCCAGCACCACCCAGGGCGGTGGCAGAAACTCCGACGAGCAGTACTTC; CDR3 protein: CASTTQGGGRNSDEQYF
V gene: TRBV9; J gene: TRBJ1-2; clone size: many; D gene: -; CDR3 DNA: TGTGCCAGCAGCGTAGGAACAGCCCTATATGGCTACACCTTC; CDR3 protein: CASSVGTALYGYTF
V gene: TRBV6-2/TRBV6-3; J gene: TRBJ2-3; clone size: few; D gene: -; CDR3 DNA: TGTGCCAGCAGCCTTACTTTCCGCCTCTGGGTCTCAGATACGCAGTATTTT; CDR3 protein: CASSLTFRLWVSDTQYF
V gene: TRBV9; J gene: TRBJ2-2; clone size: few; D gene: -; CDR3 DNA: TGTGCCAGCAGCCCCCGGGGTTCAATGGCCGGGGAGCTGTTTTTT; CDR3 protein: CASSPRGSMAGELFF
V gene: TRBV19; J gene: TRBJ1-2; clone size: many; D gene: -; CDR3 DNA: TGTGCCAGTAGTATGTTGGGGTATGGCTACACCTTC; CDR3 protein: CASSMLGYGYTF
V gene: TRBV29-1; J gene: TRBJ1-1; clone size: many; D gene: -; CDR3 DNA: TGCAGCGCGAGACTCACTGAAGCTTTCTTT; CDR3 protein: CSARLTEAFF
V gene: TRBV11-2; J gene: TRBJ2-1; clone size: many; D gene: -; CDR3 DNA: TGTGCCAGCAGCCCCGATCGGATCTACAATGAGCAGTTCTTC; CDR3 protein: CASSPDRIYNEQFF
V gene: TRBV7-2; J gene: TRBJ2-3; clone size: many; D gene: TRBD2; CDR3 DNA: TGTGCCGAGCGGGGGGGCACAGATACGCAGTATTTT; CDR3 protein: CAERGGTDTQYF
V gene: TRBV12-3/TRBV12-4; J gene: TRBJ1-5; clone size: many; D gene: TRBD1; CDR3 DNA: TGTGCCAGCAGCCGGGACAGGGCCGCCCCCCAGCATTTT; CDR3 protein: CASSRDRAAPQHF
V gene: TRBV21-1; J gene: TRBJ2-7; clone size: many; D gene: -; CDR3 DNA: TGTGCCAGCAGCAAAGGGTCCGGACAGAGCACCTACGAGCAGTACTTC; CDR3 protein: CASSKGSGQSTYEQYF
V gene: TRBV29-1; J gene: TRBJ2-1; clone size: many; D gene: TRBD1; CDR3 DNA: TGCAGCGTGGACAGGGGAAATGAGCAGTTCTTC; CDR3 protein: CSVDRGNEQFF
V gene: TRBV7-2; J gene: TRBJ2-3; clone size: -; D gene: TRBD2; CDR3 DNA: TGTGCCAGCAGCGCATTGACTAGCGGGGGGGGTATGGCGCAGTATTTT; CDR3 protein: CASSALTSGGGMAQYF
V gene: TRBV7-8; J gene: TRBJ2-6; clone size: many; D gene: TRBD1; CDR3 DNA: TGTGCCAGCAGCACAACAGGGGGCGCTGGGGCCAACGTCCTGACTTTC; CDR3 protein: CASSTTGGAGANVLTF
V gene: TRBV20-1; J gene: TRBJ1-2; clone size: many; D gene: -; CDR3 DNA: TGCAGTGCTAGTCGAGATCCGACCTCTAACTATGGCTACACCTTC; CDR3 protein: CSASRDPTSNYGYTF
V gene: TRBV12-5; J gene: TRBJ2-2; clone size: -; D gene: -; CDR3 DNA: TGTGCTAGTGGGGAACAGACCGGGGAGCTGTTTTTT; CDR3 protein: CASGEQTGELFF
V gene: TRBV7-2; J gene: TRBJ1-1; clone size: few; D gene: -; CDR3 DNA: TGTGCCAGCAGCGTAAGAATGAACACTGAAGCTTTCTTT; CDR3 protein: CASSVRMNTEAFF
V gene: TRBV7-2; J gene: TRBJ2-4; clone size: -; D gene: -; CDR3 DNA: TGTGCCAGCAGCTTAAGCGGGACAGATCAGTACTTC; CDR3 protein: CASSLSGTDQYF
V gene: TRBV24-1; J gene: TRBJ2-5; clone size: many; D gene: -; CDR3 DNA: TGTGCCACCAGTGATTCTAGGGCAGGGTACCAAGAGACCCAGTACTTC; CDR3 protein: CATSDSRAGYQETQYF
V gene: TRBV6-2/TRBV6-3; J gene: TRBJ2-3; clone size: many; D gene: -; CDR3 DNA: TGTGCCAGCAGAGACGACTTAGGGAACACAGATACGCAGTATTTT; CDR3 protein: CASRDDLGNTDTQYF
V gene: TRBV20-1; J gene: TRBJ2-1; clone size: many; D gene: TRBD2; CDR3 DNA: TGCAGTGCGCCCCCGCCGTGGGGGGGTGGTCACAATGAGCAGTTCTTC; CDR3 protein: CSAPPPWGGGHNEQFF
V gene: TRBV18; J gene: TRBJ2-5; clone size: -; D gene: TRBD1; CDR3 DNA: TGTGCCAGCTCACTAAACACCGGGACAGAAGAGACCCAGTACTTC; CDR3 protein: CASSLNTGTEETQYF
V gene: TRBV5-1; J gene: TRBJ2-5; clone size: many; D gene: TRBD1; CDR3 DNA: TGCGCCAGCAGCTTACCGGGACAGGGCACAGAGACCCAGTACTTC; CDR3 protein: CASSLPGQGTETQYF
V gene: TRBV5-6; J gene: TRBJ2-7; clone size: many; D gene: -; CDR3 DNA: TGTGCCAGCAGCCCTAGGCTAACCTACGAGCAGTACTTC; CDR3 protein: CASSPRLTYEQYF
V gene: TRBV7-9; J gene: TRBJ2-1; clone size: many; D gene: -; CDR3 DNA: TGTGCCAGCAGCTTAGGTCTACTAGGGAGGTCAACGGGGTCAGTCCATGAGCAGTTCTTC; CDR3 protein: CASSLGLLGRSTGSVHEQFF
V gene: TRBV12-5; J gene: TRBJ2-7; clone size: -; D gene: TRBD1; CDR3 DNA: TGTGCTAGTGCCAACAGGGGCCTCTACGAGGGAAGCGAGCAGTACTTC; CDR3 protein: CASANRGLYEGSEQYF
V gene: TRBV7-9; J gene: TRBJ1-5; clone size: many; D gene: TRBD1; CDR3 DNA: TGTGCCAGCAGCTCCGACAGGGAAGGGAATCAGCCCCAGCATTTT; CDR3 protein: CASSSDREGNQPQHF
V gene: TRBV12-3/TRBV12-4; J gene: TRBJ2-2; clone size: -; D gene: -; CDR3 DNA: TGTGCCAGCAGTTTAGCCGATGGTAGGGGCAACACCGGGGAGCTGTTTTTT; CDR3 protein: CASSLADGRGNTGELFF
V gene: TRBV7-9; J gene: TRBJ2-2; clone size: few; D gene: TRBD2; CDR3 DNA: TGTGCCAGCAGCGCCAGACTAGCGGGGGAGATCACCGGGGAGCTGTTTTTT; CDR3 protein: CASSARLAGEITGELFF
V gene: TRBV20-1; J gene: TRBJ1-5; clone size: many; D gene: -; CDR3 DNA: TGCAGTGCTAGAGACAGGGTGATCCCTAATCAGCCCCAGCATTTT; CDR3 protein: CSARDRVIPNQPQHF
V gene: TRBV7-9; J gene: TRBJ2-5; clone size: many; D gene: -; CDR3 DNA: TGTGCCAGCAGCTTAGATGCGTACCAAGAGACCCAGTACTTC; CDR3 protein: CASSLDAYQETQYF
V gene: TRBV20-1; J gene: TRBJ1-2; clone size: many; D gene: -; CDR3 DNA: TGCAGTGCTAGAGATCCCAGACTAGGCTACACCTTC; CDR3 protein: CSARDPRLGYTF
V gene: TRBV5-1; J gene: TRBJ2-3; clone size: many; D gene: -; CDR3 DNA: TGCGCCAGCAGCTTAGAGCGGAGTTCAGATACGCAGTATTTT; CDR3 protein: CASSLERSSDTQYF
V gene: TRBV9; J gene: TRBJ2-1; clone size: many; D gene: TRBD2; CDR3 DNA: TGTGCCAGCAGCCTAGAGCGGGGGGGCCGGAATGAGCAGTTCTTC; CDR3 protein: CASSLERGGRNEQFF
V gene: TRBV12-3/TRBV12-4; J gene: TRBJ1-6; clone size: few; D gene: TRBD1; CDR3 DNA: TGTGCCAGCAGCTCGGGACAGGGTAATAATTCACCCCTCCACTTT; CDR3 protein: CASSSGQGNNSPLHF
V gene: TRBV27; J gene: TRBJ2-7; clone size: many; D gene: TRBD1; CDR3 DNA: TGTGCCAGCAGTTCCCTCATCGTGCAGGGGGCCTACGAGCAGTACTTC; CDR3 protein: CASSSLIVQGAYEQYF
V gene: TRBV7-2; J gene: TRBJ2-7; clone size: -; D gene: -; CDR3 DNA: TGTGCCAGCAGCCCCGAAGGCGTGGCCCCCTACGAGCAGTACTTC; CDR3 protein: CASSPEGVAPYEQYF
V gene: TRBV5-1; J gene: TRBJ1-1; clone size: many; D gene: -; CDR3 DNA: TGCGCCAGCAGCTCGGGCCAGAACACTGAAGCTTTCTTT; CDR3 protein: CASSSGQNTEAFF